This record covers a single T cell receptor (beta chain). The data stem from a study of cytomegalovirus exposure and HLA in healthy donors. Looked up from germline, CDR1 is MNHNS and CDR2 is SASEGT. The CDR3 extends over 12 amino acids. The V segment lost 10 bases and the J segment 5 bases; nucleotides outside the gene matches: 7. Use of 60 Vbeta and 13 Jbeta primers characterized the PCR. Clones were read by immunoSEQ multiplex PCR, and TCRdb kept only the in-frame ones, dropping some. The sample shows around 36,000 clones, roughly 85% of them seen only once. V is TRBV6-1 and J is TRBJ1-1; TRBD1 aligns across 7 bases. This receptor was taken from a woman between 35 and 50 years old in good health and CMV-seropositive. Sequencing was carried out using PBMCs. The CDR3 DNA sequence: TGTGCCACCCGGACAGGAGAAACTGAAGCTTTCTTT. Protein product: CATRTGETEAFF.